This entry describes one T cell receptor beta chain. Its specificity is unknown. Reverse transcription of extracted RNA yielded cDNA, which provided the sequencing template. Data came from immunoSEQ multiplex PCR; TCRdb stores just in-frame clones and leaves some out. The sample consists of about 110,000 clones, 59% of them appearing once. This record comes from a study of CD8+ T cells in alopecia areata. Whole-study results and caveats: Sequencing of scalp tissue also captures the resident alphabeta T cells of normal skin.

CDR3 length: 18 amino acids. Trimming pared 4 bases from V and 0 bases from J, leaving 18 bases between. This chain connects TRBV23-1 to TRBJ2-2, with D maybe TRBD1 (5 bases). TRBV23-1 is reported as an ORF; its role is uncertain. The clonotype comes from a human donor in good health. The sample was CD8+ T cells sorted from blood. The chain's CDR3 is CASSLVHPRAANTGELFF. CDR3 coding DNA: TGCGCCAGCAGTCTCGTCCACCCCAGGGCGGCGAACACCGGGGAGCTGTTTTTT.